The entry that follows covers one T cell receptor beta chain sequence. Distinct nucleotide sequences in the sample also encode this CDR3. This specimen comes from a study of blood T cell repertoires in COVID-19. Repertoires were generated with immunoSEQ multiplex PCR, while TCRdb's copy carries only in-frame clones and drops some. Altogether 200,000 to 300,000 clones are present, about 85% being singletons, with the ten largest covering under 5.5%. The receptor's source is a man aged 55 to 70 with acute or convalescent COVID-19. Sequenced input: peripheral blood.

CDR3 sequence: CASRGTGGPYEQYF. CDR3 nucleotide sequence: TGTGCCAGCAGGGGGACAGGGGGTCCCTACGAGCAGTACTTC. The chain has TRBV6-5 and TRBJ2-7, with 11 bases identical to TRBD1. Germline V gene sequence: CDR1 MNHEY, CDR2 SVGAGI. V lost 6 bases and J lost 2; bases outside the gene matches: 3. CDR3 length equals 14 residues.